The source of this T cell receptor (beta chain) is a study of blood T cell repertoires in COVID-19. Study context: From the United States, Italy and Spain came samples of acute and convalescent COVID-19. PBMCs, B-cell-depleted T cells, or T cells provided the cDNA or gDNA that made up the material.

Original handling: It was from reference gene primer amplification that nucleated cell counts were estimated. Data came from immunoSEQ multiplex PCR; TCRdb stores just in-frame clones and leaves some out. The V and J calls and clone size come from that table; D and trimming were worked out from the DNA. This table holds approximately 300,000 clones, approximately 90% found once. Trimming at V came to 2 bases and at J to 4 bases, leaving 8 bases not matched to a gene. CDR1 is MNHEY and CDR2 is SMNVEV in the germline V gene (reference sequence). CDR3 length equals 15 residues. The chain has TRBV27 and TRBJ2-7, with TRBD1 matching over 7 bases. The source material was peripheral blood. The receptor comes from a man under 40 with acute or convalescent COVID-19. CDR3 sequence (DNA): TGTGCCAGCAGTTTAGACCTTTACAGGGGATACGAGCAGTACTTC. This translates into CASSLDLYRGYEQYF.